The rows below give T cell receptor beta chains drawn from one sample of a study of T-cell reconstitution after alpha-beta-depleted transplantation in children. TCRdb passed the PCR reads through MiXCR, listing each CDR3 protein once. This table holds about 610,000 distinct CDR3 sequences, 10% to 13% found once. The sample was PBMCs from the stem cell graft donor, taken from the stem cell graft. The origin of the receptors is a human donor who donated a stem cell graft to a child with acute myeloid leukemia. Both conserved end residues are part of each CDR3. D genes are given only for firm matches. The listing skips clone size in some rows; elsewhere it reads once, few, many or a size class.

v_call: TRBV20-1
d_call: -
clone_size: many
j_call: TRBJ2-2
cdr3_aa: CSAPTYTGELFF
cdr3_nt: TGCAGTGCCCCAACGTACACCGGGGAGCTGTTTTTT

v_call: TRBV7-2
d_call: -
clone_size: few
j_call: TRBJ2-3
cdr3_aa: CASKWQTDTQYF
cdr3_nt: TGTGCCAGCAAGTGGCAGACAGATACGCAGTATTTT

v_call: TRBV20-1
d_call: TRBD1
clone_size: many
j_call: TRBJ2-7
cdr3_aa: CSARDRHYEQYF
cdr3_nt: TGCAGTGCTAGGGACAGGCACTACGAGCAGTACTTC

v_call: TRBV7-2
d_call: TRBD2
clone_size: many
j_call: TRBJ2-1
cdr3_aa: CASSGRTSGIQFF
cdr3_nt: TGTGCCAGCAGCGGACGAACTAGCGGCATCCAGTTCTTC

v_call: TRBV28
d_call: -
clone_size: -
j_call: TRBJ2-7
cdr3_aa: CASCEGISYEQYF
cdr3_nt: TGTGCCAGCTGTGAGGGAATCTCCTACGAGCAGTACTTC

v_call: TRBV7-9
d_call: -
clone_size: -
j_call: TRBJ1-3
cdr3_aa: CASSFSVDTIYF
cdr3_nt: TGTGCCAGCAGCTTTTCCGTTGACACCATATATTTT

v_call: TRBV11-2
d_call: -
clone_size: few
j_call: TRBJ2-1
cdr3_aa: CASSLVARLLSSYNEQFF
cdr3_nt: TGTGCCAGCAGCTTAGTTGCCAGACTCCTCAGCTCCTACAATGAGCAGTTCTTC

v_call: TRBV2
d_call: TRBD1
clone_size: -
j_call: TRBJ2-2
cdr3_aa: CASTYGTGSGELFF
cdr3_nt: TGTGCCAGCACCTACGGGACAGGAAGCGGGGAGCTGTTTTTT

v_call: TRBV4-1
d_call: -
clone_size: few
j_call: TRBJ2-5
cdr3_aa: CASSQAVVETQYF
cdr3_nt: TGCGCCAGCAGCCAAGCAGTAGTGGAGACCCAGTACTTC

v_call: TRBV5-1
d_call: TRBD2
clone_size: few
j_call: TRBJ2-1
cdr3_aa: CASSRGLELYNEQFF
cdr3_nt: TGCGCCAGCAGCCGGGGACTAGAGCTTTACAATGAGCAGTTCTTC

v_call: TRBV7-3
d_call: -
clone_size: -
j_call: TRBJ2-7
cdr3_aa: CASSLTGADEQYF
cdr3_nt: TGTGCCAGCAGCTTAACGGGGGCCGACGAGCAGTACTTC

v_call: TRBV20-1
d_call: TRBD2
clone_size: few
j_call: TRBJ2-1
cdr3_aa: CSASPLAGADNEQFF
cdr3_nt: TGCAGTGCTAGTCCCCTAGCGGGAGCTGACAATGAGCAGTTCTTC

v_call: TRBV14
d_call: -
clone_size: many
j_call: TRBJ2-1
cdr3_aa: CASSLPGLNNEQFF
cdr3_nt: TGTGCCAGCAGCCTACCGGGGCTCAACAATGAGCAGTTCTTC

v_call: TRBV7-2
d_call: TRBD1
clone_size: -
j_call: TRBJ1-3
cdr3_aa: CASSLGGTGGGGNTIYF
cdr3_nt: TGTGCCAGCAGCTTAGGCGGGACAGGGGGCGGTGGAAACACCATATATTTT

v_call: TRBV6-2/TRBV6-3
d_call: TRBD2
clone_size: -
j_call: TRBJ2-2
cdr3_aa: CASSISGLAGPTGELFF
cdr3_nt: TGTGCCAGCAGCATTTCGGGACTAGCGGGACCCACCGGGGAGCTGTTTTTT

v_call: TRBV10-3
d_call: -
clone_size: many
j_call: TRBJ1-5
cdr3_aa: CAISETGTAQPQHF
cdr3_nt: TGTGCCATCAGTGAAACGGGCACAGCGCAGCCCCAGCATTTT

v_call: TRBV6-1
d_call: TRBD2
clone_size: -
j_call: TRBJ2-1
cdr3_aa: CASSELVAGAWEQFF
cdr3_nt: TGTGCCAGCAGTGAATTGGTAGCGGGAGCCTGGGAGCAGTTCTTC

v_call: TRBV20-1
d_call: -
clone_size: many
j_call: TRBJ2-7
cdr3_aa: CSAKGRGTPHYEQYF
cdr3_nt: TGCAGTGCTAAGGGAAGGGGGACGCCCCATTACGAGCAGTACTTC

v_call: TRBV7-4
d_call: -
clone_size: many
j_call: TRBJ1-6
cdr3_aa: CASRHIQGPNSPLHF
cdr3_nt: TGTGCCAGCAGACACATTCAGGGCCCTAATTCACCCCTCCACTTT

v_call: TRBV5-1
d_call: -
clone_size: many
j_call: TRBJ2-1
cdr3_aa: CASSSTRTGGEQFF
cdr3_nt: TGCGCCAGCAGCTCGACTAGAACAGGAGGTGAGCAGTTCTTC

v_call: TRBV25-1
d_call: TRBD2
clone_size: many
j_call: TRBJ2-5
cdr3_aa: CASSDPGTSGRPQETQYF
cdr3_nt: TGTGCCAGCAGTGACCCAGGGACTAGCGGGAGGCCCCAAGAGACCCAGTACTTC

v_call: TRBV2
d_call: -
clone_size: -
j_call: TRBJ2-5
cdr3_aa: CASSERLTETQYF
cdr3_nt: TGTGCCAGCAGTGAACGTCTGACAGAGACCCAGTACTTC

v_call: TRBV20-1
d_call: TRBD2
clone_size: many
j_call: TRBJ2-7
cdr3_aa: CSARDLTSGSVYEQYF
cdr3_nt: TGCAGTGCTAGAGATCTAACTAGCGGGAGTGTCTACGAGCAGTACTTC

v_call: TRBV18
d_call: -
clone_size: -
j_call: TRBJ2-5
cdr3_aa: CASSLHIMDQETQYF
cdr3_nt: TGTGCCAGCTCACTACACATTATGGACCAAGAGACCCAGTACTTC

v_call: TRBV29-1
d_call: -
clone_size: few
j_call: TRBJ1-3
cdr3_aa: CSALPSPSGNTIYF
cdr3_nt: TGCAGCGCCCTCCCAAGCCCCTCTGGAAACACCATATATTTT

v_call: TRBV12-3/TRBV12-4
d_call: -
clone_size: few
j_call: TRBJ2-7
cdr3_aa: CASSLRGLSYEQYF
cdr3_nt: TGTGCCAGCTCCCTCAGGGGCCTTTCCTACGAGCAGTACTTC

v_call: TRBV9
d_call: -
clone_size: few
j_call: TRBJ2-7
cdr3_aa: CASSVEAPGRGKDEQYF
cdr3_nt: TGTGCCAGCAGCGTAGAGGCCCCGGGCAGGGGTAAGGACGAGCAGTACTTC

v_call: TRBV7-2
d_call: -
clone_size: few
j_call: TRBJ2-1
cdr3_aa: CASSLPQVGNEQFF
cdr3_nt: TGTGCCAGCAGCTTGCCCCAAGTGGGCAATGAGCAGTTCTTC

v_call: TRBV7-9
d_call: -
clone_size: -
j_call: TRBJ1-5
cdr3_aa: CASSQTGTANQPQHF
cdr3_nt: TGTGCCAGCAGCCAGACCGGGACTGCAAATCAGCCCCAGCATTTT

v_call: TRBV6-1
d_call: -
clone_size: many
j_call: TRBJ1-4
cdr3_aa: CASSQGTTNEKLFF
cdr3_nt: TGTGCCAGCAGTCAGGGAACAACTAATGAAAAACTGTTTTTT

v_call: TRBV7-2
d_call: -
clone_size: -
j_call: TRBJ2-7
cdr3_aa: CASSLRVWAYEQYF
cdr3_nt: TGTGCCAGCAGCTTAAGGGTTTGGGCCTACGAGCAGTACTTC

v_call: TRBV20-1
d_call: TRBD2
clone_size: -
j_call: TRBJ2-7
cdr3_aa: CSARPPTLGLAGEQYF
cdr3_nt: TGCAGTGCTAGACCCCCTACCTTGGGGCTAGCGGGGGAGCAGTACTTC

v_call: TRBV6-5
d_call: -
clone_size: -
j_call: TRBJ1-5
cdr3_aa: CASSYSTGAGQPQHF
cdr3_nt: TGTGCCAGCAGTTACTCGACGGGGGCGGGACAGCCCCAGCATTTT

v_call: TRBV30
d_call: -
clone_size: -
j_call: TRBJ2-7
cdr3_aa: CASQKAGPGEQYF
cdr3_nt: TGTGCCTCACAAAAGGCGGGACCAGGCGAGCAGTACTTC

v_call: TRBV6-5
d_call: -
clone_size: few
j_call: TRBJ1-1
cdr3_aa: CASSYAAGNTEAFF
cdr3_nt: TGTGCCAGCAGTTACGCGGCTGGTAACACTGAAGCTTTCTTT

v_call: TRBV2
d_call: TRBD2
clone_size: few
j_call: TRBJ2-1
cdr3_aa: CANEREEWDNEQFF
cdr3_nt: TGTGCCAACGAGCGGGAGGAGTGGGACAATGAGCAGTTCTTC

v_call: TRBV12-3/TRBV12-4
d_call: TRBD2
clone_size: many
j_call: TRBJ2-5
cdr3_aa: CASSPVAGGYQETQYF
cdr3_nt: TGTGCCAGCAGTCCCGTTGCGGGAGGGTACCAAGAGACCCAGTACTTC

v_call: TRBV20-1
d_call: TRBD2
clone_size: few
j_call: TRBJ2-3
cdr3_aa: CSAELAGAGDTQYF
cdr3_nt: TGCAGTGCTGAACTAGCGGGAGCGGGGGATACGCAGTATTTT

v_call: TRBV29-1
d_call: -
clone_size: few
j_call: TRBJ2-7
cdr3_aa: CSVEGNYEQYF
cdr3_nt: TGCAGCGTTGAAGGCAACTACGAGCAGTACTTC

v_call: TRBV5-1
d_call: -
clone_size: many
j_call: TRBJ2-3
cdr3_aa: CASSLETSTDTQYF
cdr3_nt: TGCGCCAGCAGCTTGGAGACCAGCACAGATACGCAGTATTTT

v_call: TRBV5-4
d_call: -
clone_size: -
j_call: TRBJ2-1
cdr3_aa: CASSSVTYNEQFF
cdr3_nt: TGTGCCAGCAGCTCTGTAACCTACAATGAGCAGTTCTTC

v_call: TRBV5-1
d_call: -
clone_size: -
j_call: TRBJ2-3
cdr3_aa: CASSPSGPAITDTQYF
cdr3_nt: TGCGCCAGCAGCCCTTCCGGGCCGGCCATAACAGATACGCAGTATTTT

v_call: TRBV7-8
d_call: -
clone_size: -
j_call: TRBJ2-5
cdr3_aa: CATVFSGGPKETQYF
cdr3_nt: TGTGCCACCGTTTTCTCGGGGGGCCCGAAGGAGACCCAGTACTTC

v_call: TRBV30
d_call: -
clone_size: -
j_call: TRBJ1-4
cdr3_aa: CAWSTGGEKLFF
cdr3_nt: TGTGCCTGGAGTACGGGAGGGGAAAAACTGTTTTTT

v_call: TRBV12-3/TRBV12-4
d_call: -
clone_size: many
j_call: TRBJ2-1
cdr3_aa: CASVAGYNEQFF
cdr3_nt: TGTGCCAGCGTTGCGGGTTACAATGAGCAGTTCTTC

v_call: TRBV28
d_call: TRBD2
clone_size: many
j_call: TRBJ2-7
cdr3_aa: CASSSSSGRDYEQYF
cdr3_nt: TGTGCCAGCAGTTCCTCTAGCGGGAGGGACTACGAGCAGTACTTC

v_call: TRBV11-2
d_call: -
clone_size: -
j_call: TRBJ1-1
cdr3_aa: CASSLDEVYTEAFF
cdr3_nt: TGTGCCAGCAGCTTAGATGAGGTGTACACTGAAGCTTTCTTT

v_call: TRBV12-3/TRBV12-4
d_call: TRBD1
clone_size: few
j_call: TRBJ1-2
cdr3_aa: CASSLGQGEAGYTF
cdr3_nt: TGTGCCAGCAGTTTAGGGCAGGGGGAAGCAGGCTACACCTTC

v_call: TRBV6-5
d_call: -
clone_size: -
j_call: TRBJ1-2
cdr3_aa: CASISTGTYGYTF
cdr3_nt: TGTGCCAGCATTAGTACAGGGACCTATGGCTACACCTTC

v_call: TRBV27
d_call: -
clone_size: many
j_call: TRBJ2-3
cdr3_aa: CASTRGSSTDTQYF
cdr3_nt: TGTGCCAGCACCCGCGGGTCTAGCACAGATACGCAGTATTTT

v_call: TRBV5-1
d_call: -
clone_size: many
j_call: TRBJ2-1
cdr3_aa: CASSLESGYNEQFF
cdr3_nt: TGCGCCAGCAGCTTGGAGAGCGGGTACAATGAGCAGTTCTTC

v_call: TRBV15
d_call: TRBD1
clone_size: -
j_call: TRBJ2-3
cdr3_aa: CATLTGEKTDTQYF
cdr3_nt: TGTGCCACCCTCACAGGGGAGAAAACAGATACGCAGTATTTT

v_call: TRBV29-1
d_call: -
clone_size: many
j_call: TRBJ2-3
cdr3_aa: CSALVTDTQYF
cdr3_nt: TGCAGCGCATTAGTCACAGATACGCAGTATTTT

v_call: TRBV6-1
d_call: -
clone_size: -
j_call: TRBJ2-6
cdr3_aa: CASTQPAALGANVLTF
cdr3_nt: TGTGCCAGCACCCAGCCCGCTGCCCTCGGGGCCAACGTCCTGACTTTC

v_call: TRBV5-1
d_call: -
clone_size: -
j_call: TRBJ1-4
cdr3_aa: CASSRAGSEKLFF
cdr3_nt: TGCGCCAGCAGCCGCGCAGGAAGTGAAAAACTGTTTTTT

v_call: TRBV20-1
d_call: -
clone_size: many
j_call: TRBJ2-7
cdr3_aa: CSARTWGRGSEQYF
cdr3_nt: TGCAGTGCTAGAACCTGGGGCAGGGGATCCGAGCAGTACTTC

v_call: TRBV29-1
d_call: -
clone_size: many
j_call: TRBJ1-5
cdr3_aa: CSVYRAPNQPQHF
cdr3_nt: TGCAGCGTTTACAGGGCCCCCAATCAGCCCCAGCATTTT

v_call: TRBV7-8
d_call: -
clone_size: few
j_call: TRBJ2-1
cdr3_aa: CASSIPDLASYNEQFF
cdr3_nt: TGTGCCAGCAGCATACCGGACTTGGCCTCCTACAATGAGCAGTTCTTC

v_call: TRBV28
d_call: TRBD2
clone_size: many
j_call: TRBJ2-1
cdr3_aa: CASSTSGFYNEQFF
cdr3_nt: TGTGCCAGCTCAACTAGCGGTTTCTACAATGAGCAGTTCTTC

v_call: TRBV12-3/TRBV12-4
d_call: TRBD2
clone_size: many
j_call: TRBJ2-7
cdr3_aa: CASTYSGLAEAGQYF
cdr3_nt: TGTGCCAGCACCTACTCGGGACTAGCGGAGGCGGGGCAGTACTTC